One sample yielded the 5 T cell receptor beta chains listed below, sequenced in a study of CD8 T cells in Susac syndrome. The RNA, roughly 0.45 to 1 ug, was put through reverse transcription using random hexamers. TCRdb used MiXCR to reprocess the immunoSEQ multiplex PCR reads, holding one entry per CDR3 protein. The sample lists some 100,000 distinct CDR3 sequences; approximately 90% were seen once. The specimen was CD8+ T cells from PBMCs. These receptors all come from a human donor in good health.

This rearrangement joins TRBV10-3 to TRBJ2-6; D might be TRBD1 or TRBD2, each matching 5 bases. The CDR3 contains 16 residues. Germline CDR1 ENHRY, CDR2 SYGVKD. Trimming took off 0 bases at V and 1 base at J, with 7 bases between the two ends. CDR3 in amino acids: CAISESWGSGANVLTF. In nucleotides, the CDR3 is TGTGCCATCAGTGAGTCTTGGGGGTCTGGGGCCAACGTCCTGACTTTC.

This chain uses TRBV9 with TRBJ2-3; maybe TRBD1 (6 bases). Germline values: CDR1 SGDLS, CDR2 YYNGEE. The CDR3 consists of 14 residues. V was clipped by 3 bases and J by 1 base, with 9 bases between them. CDR3: CASSERTGTDTQYF. The CDR3 DNA is TGTGCCAGCAGCGAGCGGACAGGCACAGATACGCAGTATTTT.

The chain recombines TRBV3-1 with TRBJ2-6; TRBD1 matches at 9 bases. Germline CDR1 is LGHDT and CDR2 is YNNKEL (reference sequence). This CDR3 contains 19 residues. Unmatched junction bases numbered 9, after V lost 2 bases and J lost 1 base. Here the CDR3 DNA reads TGTGCCAGCAGCCAACTTCGGACAGGGGAGGATTCTGGGGCCAACGTCCTGACTTTC. Translating it yields CASSQLRTGEDSGANVLTF.

This rearrangement joins TRBV6-2 or TRBV6-3 to TRBJ1-5; possible D gene TRBD1, 5 bases. Trimming took 0 bases from V and 0 from J, leaving 12 bases between them. The CDR3 sequence is 17 residues long. Germline V lookup: CDR1 MNHEY, CDR2 SVGEGT. In DNA form, the CDR3 reads TGTGCCAGCAGTTACTCGGGACTCGGAAATAGCAATCAGCCCCAGCATTTT. It specifies CASSYSGLGNSNQPQHF.

The chain employs TRBV19 and TRBJ2-2; D perhaps matches TRBD2 (5 bases). The CDR3 loop spans 14 amino acids. Germline V lookup: CDR1 LNHDA, CDR2 SQIVND (reference sequence). Trimming cost V 3 bases and J 0 bases, with 5 bases left between them. The DNA of the CDR3 is TGTGCCAGTAGTATGACTACGAACACCGGGGAGCTGTTTTTT. Encoded protein: CASSMTTNTGELFF.